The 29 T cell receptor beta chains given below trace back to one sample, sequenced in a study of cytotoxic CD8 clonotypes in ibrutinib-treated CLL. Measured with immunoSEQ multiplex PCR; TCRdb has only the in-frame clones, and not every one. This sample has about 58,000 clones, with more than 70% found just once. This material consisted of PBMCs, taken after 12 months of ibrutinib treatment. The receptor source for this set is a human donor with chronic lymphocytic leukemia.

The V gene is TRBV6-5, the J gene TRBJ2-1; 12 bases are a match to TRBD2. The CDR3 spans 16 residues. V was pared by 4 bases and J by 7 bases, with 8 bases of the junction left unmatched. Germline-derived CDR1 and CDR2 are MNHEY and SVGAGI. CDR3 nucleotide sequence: TGTGCCAGCAGTTTCCTAGCGGGAGGGCCGGGTAATGAGCAGTTCTTC. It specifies CASSFLAGGPGNEQFF.

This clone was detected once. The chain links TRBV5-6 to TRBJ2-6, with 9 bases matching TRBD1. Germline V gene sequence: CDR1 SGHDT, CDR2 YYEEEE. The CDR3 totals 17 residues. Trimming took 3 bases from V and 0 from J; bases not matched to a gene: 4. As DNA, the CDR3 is TGTGCCAGCAGCTGGGGGACAGGGTTCTCTGGGGCCAACGTCCTGACTTTC. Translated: CASSWGTGFSGANVLTF. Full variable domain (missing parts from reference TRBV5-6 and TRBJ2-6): DAGVTQSPTHLIKTRGQQVTLRCSPKSGHDTVSWYQQALGQGPQFIFQYYEEEERQRGNFPDRFSGHQFPNYSSELNVNALLLGDSALYLCASSWGTGFSGANVLTFGAGSRLTVL.

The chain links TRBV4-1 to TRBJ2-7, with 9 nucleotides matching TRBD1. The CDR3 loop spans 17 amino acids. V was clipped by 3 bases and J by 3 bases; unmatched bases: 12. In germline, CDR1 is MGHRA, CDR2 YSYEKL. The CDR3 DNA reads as TGCGCCAGCAGCCACCTCCGCGGGACAGGGATGATCTACGAGCAGTACTTC. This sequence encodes CASSHLRGTGMIYEQYF.

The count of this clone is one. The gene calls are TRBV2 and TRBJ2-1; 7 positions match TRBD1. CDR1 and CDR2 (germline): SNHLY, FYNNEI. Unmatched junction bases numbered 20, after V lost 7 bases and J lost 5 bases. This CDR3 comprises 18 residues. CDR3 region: CASTQYPGTDNLNNEQFF. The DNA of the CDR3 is TGTGCCAGCACCCAATATCCCGGGACAGATAATCTTAACAATGAGCAGTTCTTC.

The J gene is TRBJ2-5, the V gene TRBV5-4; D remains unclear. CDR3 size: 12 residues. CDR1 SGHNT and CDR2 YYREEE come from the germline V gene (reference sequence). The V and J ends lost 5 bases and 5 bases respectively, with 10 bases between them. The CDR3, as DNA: TGTGCCAGCAGTTCACTCACTGAGACCCAGTACTTC. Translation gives CASSSLTETQYF.

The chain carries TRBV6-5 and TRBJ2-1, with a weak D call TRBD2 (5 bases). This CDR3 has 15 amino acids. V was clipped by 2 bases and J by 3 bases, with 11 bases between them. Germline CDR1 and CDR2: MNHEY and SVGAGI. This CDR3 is CASSYDYRLYNEQFF. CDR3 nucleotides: TGTGCCAGCAGTTACGACTACCGTCTCTACAATGAGCAGTTCTTC.

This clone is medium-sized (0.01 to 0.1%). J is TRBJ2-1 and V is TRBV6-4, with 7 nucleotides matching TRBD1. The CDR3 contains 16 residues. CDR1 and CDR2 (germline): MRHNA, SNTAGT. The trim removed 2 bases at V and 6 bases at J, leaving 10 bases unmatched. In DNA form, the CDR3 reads TGTGCCAGCAGTGACGGTTACGGCGAGGGGGCCAATGAGCAGTTCTTC. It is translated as CASSDGYGEGANEQFF.

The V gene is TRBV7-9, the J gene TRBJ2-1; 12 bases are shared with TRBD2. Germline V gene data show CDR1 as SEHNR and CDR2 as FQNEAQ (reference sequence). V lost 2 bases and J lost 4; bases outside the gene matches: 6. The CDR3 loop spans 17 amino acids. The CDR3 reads CASSLLLTSGGYNEQFF. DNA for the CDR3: TGTGCCAGCAGCTTATTGTTGACTAGCGGGGGTTACAATGAGCAGTTCTTC.

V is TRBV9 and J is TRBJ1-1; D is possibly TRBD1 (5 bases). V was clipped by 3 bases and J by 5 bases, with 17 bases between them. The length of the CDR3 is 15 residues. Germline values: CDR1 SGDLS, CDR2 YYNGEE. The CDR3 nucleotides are TGTGCCAGCAGCGAGGGTGGGGGGTTAAAAACTGAAGCTTTCTTT. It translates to CASSEGGGLKTEAFF. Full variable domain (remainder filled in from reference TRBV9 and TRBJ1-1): DSGVTQTPKHLITATGQRVTLRCSPRSGDLSVYWYQQSLDQGLQFLIQYYNGEERAKGNILERFSAQQFPDLHSELNLSSLELGDSALYFCASSEGGGLKTEAFFGQGTRLTVV.

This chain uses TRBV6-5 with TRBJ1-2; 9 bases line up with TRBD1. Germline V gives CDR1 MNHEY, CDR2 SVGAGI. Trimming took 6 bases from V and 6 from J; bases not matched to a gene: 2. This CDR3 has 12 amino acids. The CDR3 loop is CASRRTGDGYTF. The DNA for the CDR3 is TGTGCCAGCAGGAGGACAGGGGATGGCTACACCTTC.

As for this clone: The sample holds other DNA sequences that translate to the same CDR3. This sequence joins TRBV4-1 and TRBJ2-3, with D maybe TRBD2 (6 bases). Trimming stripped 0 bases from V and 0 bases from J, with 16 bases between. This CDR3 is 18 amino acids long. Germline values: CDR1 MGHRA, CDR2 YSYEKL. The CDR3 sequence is CASSQDEVAALSTDTQYF. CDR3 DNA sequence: TGCGCCAGCAGCCAAGATGAGGTAGCGGCTCTTAGCACAGATACGCAGTATTTT.

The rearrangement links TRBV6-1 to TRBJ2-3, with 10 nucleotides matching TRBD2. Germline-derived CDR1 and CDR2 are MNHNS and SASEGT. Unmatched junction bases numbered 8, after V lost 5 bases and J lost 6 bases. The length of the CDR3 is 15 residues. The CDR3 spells CASSPGLAGVDTQYF. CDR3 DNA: TGTGCCAGCAGTCCGGGCCTAGCGGGAGTGGATACGCAGTATTTT.

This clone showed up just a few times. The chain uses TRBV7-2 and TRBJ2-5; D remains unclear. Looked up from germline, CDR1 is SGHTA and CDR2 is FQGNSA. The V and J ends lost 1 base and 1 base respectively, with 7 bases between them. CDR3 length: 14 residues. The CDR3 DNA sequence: TGTGCCAGCAGCTTAGTGAGCGCCCAAGAGACCCAGTACTTC. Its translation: CASSLVSAQETQYF.

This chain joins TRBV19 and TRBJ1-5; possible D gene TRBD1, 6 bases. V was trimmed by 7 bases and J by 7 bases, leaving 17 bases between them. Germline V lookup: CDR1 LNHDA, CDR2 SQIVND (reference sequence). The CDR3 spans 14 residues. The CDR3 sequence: CASTMGAEGQPQHF. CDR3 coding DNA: TGTGCCAGTACCATGGGGGCGGAGGGGCAGCCCCAGCATTTT.

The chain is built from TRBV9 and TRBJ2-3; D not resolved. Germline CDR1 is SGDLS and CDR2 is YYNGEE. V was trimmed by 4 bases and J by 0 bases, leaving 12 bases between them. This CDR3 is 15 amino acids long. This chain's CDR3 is CASSPWSPSTDTQYF. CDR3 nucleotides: TGTGCCAGCAGCCCCTGGTCACCTAGCACAGATACGCAGTATTTT.

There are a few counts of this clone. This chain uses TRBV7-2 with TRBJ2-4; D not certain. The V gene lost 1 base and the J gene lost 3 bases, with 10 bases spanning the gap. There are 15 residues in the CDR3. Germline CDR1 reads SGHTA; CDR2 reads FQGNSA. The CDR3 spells CASSLGASYKNIQYF. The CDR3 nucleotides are TGTGCCAGCAGCTTAGGAGCTAGTTACAAAAACATTCAGTACTTC.

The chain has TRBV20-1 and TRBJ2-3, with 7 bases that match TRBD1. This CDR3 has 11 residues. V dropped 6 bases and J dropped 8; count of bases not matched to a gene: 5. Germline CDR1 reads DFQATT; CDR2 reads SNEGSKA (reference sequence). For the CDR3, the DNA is TGCAGTGCGAGGACAGGTACTACGCAGTATTTT. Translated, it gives CSARTGTTQYF.

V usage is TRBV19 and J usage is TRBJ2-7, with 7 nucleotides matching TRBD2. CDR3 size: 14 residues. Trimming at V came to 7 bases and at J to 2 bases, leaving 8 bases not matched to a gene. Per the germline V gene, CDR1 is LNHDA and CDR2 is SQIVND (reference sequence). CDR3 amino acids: CASTTGGGTYEQYF. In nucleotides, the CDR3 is TGTGCCAGTACCACAGGCGGGGGAACCTACGAGCAGTACTTC.

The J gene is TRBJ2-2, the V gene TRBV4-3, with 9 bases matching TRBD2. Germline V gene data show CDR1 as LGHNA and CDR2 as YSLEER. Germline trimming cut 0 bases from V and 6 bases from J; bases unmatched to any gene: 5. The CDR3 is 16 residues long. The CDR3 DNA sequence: TGCGCCAGCAGCCAAGATTACTGGACTAGCGCCGGGGAGCTGTTTTTT. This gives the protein CASSQDYWTSAGELFF.

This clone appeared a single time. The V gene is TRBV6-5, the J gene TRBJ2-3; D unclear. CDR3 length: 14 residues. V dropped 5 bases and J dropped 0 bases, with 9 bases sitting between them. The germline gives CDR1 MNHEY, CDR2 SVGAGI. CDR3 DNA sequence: TGTGCCAGCAGTCGGCTCTCTAGCACAGATACGCAGTATTTT. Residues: CASSRLSSTDTQYF.

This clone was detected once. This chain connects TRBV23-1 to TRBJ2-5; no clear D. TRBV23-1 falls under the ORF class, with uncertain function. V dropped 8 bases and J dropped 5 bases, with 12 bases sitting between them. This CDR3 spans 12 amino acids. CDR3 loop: CASAREWETQYF. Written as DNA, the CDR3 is TGCGCCAGCGCTCGCGAGTGGGAGACCCAGTACTTC.

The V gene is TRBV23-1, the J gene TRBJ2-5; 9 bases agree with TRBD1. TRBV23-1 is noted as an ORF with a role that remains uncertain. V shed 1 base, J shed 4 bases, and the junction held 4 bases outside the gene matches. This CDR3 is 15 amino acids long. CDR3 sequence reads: CASSQYTGGPETQYF. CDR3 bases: TGCGCCAGCAGTCAATACACAGGGGGCCCAGAGACCCAGTACTTC.

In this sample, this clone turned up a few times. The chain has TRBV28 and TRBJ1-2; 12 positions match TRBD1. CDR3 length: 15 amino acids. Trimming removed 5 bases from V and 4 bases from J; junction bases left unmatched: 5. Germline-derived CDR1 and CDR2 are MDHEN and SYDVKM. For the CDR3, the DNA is TGTGCCAGCAGTGGGACAGGGGGCGCTCCCTATGGCTACACCTTC. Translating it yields CASSGTGGAPYGYTF.

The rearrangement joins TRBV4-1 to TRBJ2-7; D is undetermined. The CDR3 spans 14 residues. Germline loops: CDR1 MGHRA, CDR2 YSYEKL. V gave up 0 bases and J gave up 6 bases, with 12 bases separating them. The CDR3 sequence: CASSQEFVSAEQYF. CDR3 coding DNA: TGCGCCAGCAGCCAAGAGTTCGTTTCTGCCGAGCAGTACTTC.

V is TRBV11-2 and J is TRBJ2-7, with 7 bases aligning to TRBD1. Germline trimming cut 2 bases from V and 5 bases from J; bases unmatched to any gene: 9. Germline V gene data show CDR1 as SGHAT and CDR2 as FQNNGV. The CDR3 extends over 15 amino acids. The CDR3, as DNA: TGTGCCAGCAGCTTAACGGACAGGTTTCAACACGAGCAGTACTTC. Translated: CASSLTDRFQHEQYF.

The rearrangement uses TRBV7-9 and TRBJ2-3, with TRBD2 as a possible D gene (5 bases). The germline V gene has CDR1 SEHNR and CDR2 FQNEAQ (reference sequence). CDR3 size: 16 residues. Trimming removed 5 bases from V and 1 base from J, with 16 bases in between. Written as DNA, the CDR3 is TGTGCCAGCAGCCCGAGGGTCCCGACACGCACAGATACGCAGTATTTT. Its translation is CASSPRVPTRTDTQYF.

CDR3: CASSYRWGPTNEQYF. The DNA for the CDR3 is TGTGCCAGCAGTTACCGCTGGGGCCCTACCAACGAGCAGTACTTC. The chain joins TRBV6-6 to TRBJ2-7; TRBD1 is a possible D gene (5 bases). The CDR3 loop spans 15 amino acids. Per the germline V gene, CDR1 is MNHNY and CDR2 is SVGAGI (reference sequence). V was clipped by 2 bases and J by 5 bases, with 16 bases between them.

The CDR3 DNA reads as TGTGCCAGCAGCTTTCCTGGGGCCAACGTCCTGACTTTC. Protein: CASSFPGANVLTF. The J gene is TRBJ2-6, the V gene TRBV11-3, with D hard to call. CDR3 length equals 13 residues. Trimming took off 3 bases at V and 2 bases at J, with 2 bases between the two ends. Germline V gives CDR1 SGHNT, CDR2 YENEEA.

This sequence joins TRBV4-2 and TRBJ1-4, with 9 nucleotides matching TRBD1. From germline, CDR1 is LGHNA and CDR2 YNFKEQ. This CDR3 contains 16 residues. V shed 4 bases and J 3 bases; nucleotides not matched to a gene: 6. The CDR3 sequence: CASSPSDRGANEKLFF. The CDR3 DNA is TGTGCCAGCAGCCCTTCGGACAGGGGTGCTAATGAAAAACTGTTTTTT.